Listed below are T cell receptor beta chains from one sample, sequenced in a study of blood T cell repertoires in COVID-19. The assay was immunoSEQ multiplex PCR, and TCRdb's table has in-frame clones only and misses some. This table holds 45,000 to 55,000 clones, roughly 87% found once. Sequencing was performed on peripheral blood. These receptors were collected from a man in his fifties with active COVID-19. Each CDR3 is given with its conserved first and last residue. The D gene is left open where the match is weak. Size tells how often a clone was seen (once, few, many) or the class of an expanded clone, and some rows leave it out.

>TRBJ2-3|NA|TRBV9|NA
TGTGCCAGCAGCGTTAGTACGGGACTTTCTAGCACAGATACGCAGTATTTT
CASSVSTGLSSTDTQYF
>TRBJ2-7|NA|TRBV19|NA
TGTGCCAGTAGTTCCACCGGGACACAAGAGGAGCAGTACTTC
CASSSTGTQEEQYF
>TRBJ1-1|NA|TRBV7-2|TRBD1
TGTGCCAGCAGACATCGGGACAGAAAGAACACTGAAGCTTTCTTT
CASRHRDRKNTEAFF
>TRBJ1-4|once|TRBV29-1|TRBD1
TGCAGCGTCACACTACCGGGACAGGGGGTACAAAATGAAAAACTGTTTTTT
CSVTLPGQGVQNEKLFF
>TRBJ2-5|NA|TRBV7-2|NA
TGTGCCAGCAGCTCCAGGGGGGATGAGACCCAGTACTTC
CASSSRGDETQYF
>TRBJ2-7|NA|TRBV5-5|NA
TGTGCCAGCAGCTCCCTCGGGTCGGGGTCCGAGCAGTACTTC
CASSSLGSGSEQYF
>TRBJ2-1|NA|TRBV11-2|NA
TGTGCCAGCAGGACAAGCGGTCCTCGCTCCTACAATGAGCAGTTCTTC
CASRTSGPRSYNEQFF
>TRBJ2-7|NA|TRBV27|NA
TGTGCCAGCAGTCTACTTACTATCCGTCCAGGGCCGAGTCTGAAGGTGGAGGAGCAGTACTTC
CASSLLTIRPGPSLKVEEQYF
>TRBJ2-7|NA|TRBV5-1|TRBD1
TGCGCCAGCAGCTTAAGGGACAGCACCTACGAGCAGTACTTC
CASSLRDSTYEQYF
>TRBJ2-3|NA|TRBV28|NA
TGTGCCGCCGGGAGGGGGCTACGCACAGATACGCAGTATTTT
CAAGRGLRTDTQYF
>TRBJ1-2|NA|TRBV19|NA
TGTGCCAGTACCTTCGGCAGGCTCGGCTACACCTTC
CASTFGRLGYTF
>TRBJ1-4|once|TRBV14|NA
TGTGCCAGCAGTTGGACTGCAACTAATGAAAAACTGTTTTTT
CASSWTATNEKLFF
>TRBJ2-7|few|TRBV7-9|TRBD1
TGTGCCAGCAGCCCGCCGGGACAGGGCTCCTACGAGCAGTACTTC
CASSPPGQGSYEQYF
>TRBJ1-2|NA|TRBV7-5|NA
TGTGTCAGAAGAAGCCCAGGGGGTGGCTACACCTTC
CVRRSPGGGYTF
>TRBJ2-1|NA|TRBV5-1|TRBD2
TGCGCCAGCAGCTCCGGACTAGCGGACTCCTACAATGAGCAGTTCTTC
CASSSGLADSYNEQFF
>TRBJ1-5|once|TRBV11-2|TRBD1
TGTGCCAGCAGCTTAAGTTCGGTCGGGACAGGTAGCAATCAGCCCCAGCATTTT
CASSLSSVGTGSNQPQHF
>TRBJ1-2|NA|TRBV7-2|NA
TGTGCCAGCAGCTTAGCACTTGGTTCGGGAGAGGGGTATGGCTACACCTTC
CASSLALGSGEGYGYTF
>TRBJ2-2|NA|TRBV6-2/TRBV6-3|NA
TGTGCCAGCAGTTACTCTAAGCGGGTCATGAACACCGGGGAGCTGTTTTTT
CASSYSKRVMNTGELFF
>TRBJ2-1|few|TRBV6-5|TRBD2
TGTGCCAGCAGACCAGCGGGAGGGAGGTACAATGAGCAGTTCTTC
CASRPAGGRYNEQFF
>TRBJ2-1|NA|TRBV7-8|NA
TGTGCCAGCAGCCCACAGGACCGGGCGACATTCTTC
CASSPQDRATFF
>TRBJ1-6|NA|TRBV6-4|NA
TGTGCCAGCAGTGACTCCCTCGGAGGCACCTCACCCCTCCACTTT
CASSDSLGGTSPLHF
>TRBJ2-5|NA|TRBV14|NA
TGTGCCAGCAGCGCCCCCGCAGGGGAAGAGACCCAGTACTTC
CASSAPAGEETQYF
>TRBJ2-1|once|TRBV7-9|TRBD2
TGTGCCAGCAGCCCTGCAACACTAGCGGGTTACAATGAGCAGTTCTTC
CASSPATLAGYNEQFF